The next 32 T cell receptor beta chains were all read from a single sample in a study of T cells after yellow fever vaccination. TCRdb reprocessed the 5' RACE reads via MiXCR and lists one record per CDR3 protein. Of around 320,000 distinct CDR3 sequences in the sample, approximately 4.3% were seen once. The sequenced sample was PBMCs, obtained 15 days after the yellow fever booster vaccination. All receptors derive from a man aged 18 to 35 who received the YFV17D yellow fever vaccine.

The chain couples TRBV4-3 to TRBJ2-6; TRBD2 might be the D (5 bases). This CDR3 has 19 residues. Germline loops: CDR1 LGHNA, CDR2 YSLEER. V lost 1 base, J lost 0 bases, and 16 bases lay in between. As DNA, the CDR3 is TGCGCCAGCAGCCAAGGAGTACTAGTAACCCCCTCTGGGGCCAACGTCCTGACTTTC. As protein: CASSQGVLVTPSGANVLTF.

This clonotype has a count of ten or more. The rearrangement links TRBV5-6 to TRBJ2-7, with a tentative D call TRBD2 (6 bases). Germline V gene sequence: CDR1 SGHDT, CDR2 YYEEEE. The CDR3 consists of 16 residues. V lost 4 bases to trimming and J lost 0 bases, with 17 bases between them. The CDR3 bases are TGTGCCAGCAGCGCCCCCCCGTGGCGGGGCTCCTACGAGCAGTACTTC. Its protein product is CASSAPPWRGSYEQYF.

This clonotype was seen ten or more times. The CDR3: CSARGWGGEAYEQYF. CDR3 nucleotides: TGCAGTGCTAGGGGGTGGGGCGGAGAAGCTTACGAGCAGTACTTC. The V gene is TRBV20-1, the J gene TRBJ2-7; tentative D call: TRBD1 (5 bases). The germline V gene encodes CDR1 DFQATT and CDR2 SNEGSKA (reference sequence). The CDR3 has 15 amino acids. Trimming cost V 3 bases and J 4 bases, with 19 bases left between them.

This clonotype was recorded at least ten times. V gene TRBV6-6 combines with J gene TRBJ1-5; 8 nucleotides match TRBD1. CDR1 MNHNY and CDR2 SVGAGI come from the germline V gene (reference sequence). With V trimmed by 10 bases and J by 4 bases, 6 bases remained unmatched. This CDR3 is built from 13 residues. The CDR3 DNA is TGTGCCACGGTACAGGGGGTTAATCAGCCCCAGCATTTT. Translating it yields CATVQGVNQPQHF.

There are many counts of this clonotype. The V gene is TRBV20-1, the J gene TRBJ2-5; D remains unclear. V was trimmed by 6 bases and J by 1 base, leaving 12 bases between them. Germline CDR1 DFQATT, CDR2 SNEGSKA (reference sequence). The CDR3 has 13 amino acids. This chain's CDR3 is CSAMGWAQETQYF. As DNA, the CDR3 is TGCAGTGCCATGGGGTGGGCCCAAGAGACCCAGTACTTC.

This clonotype was recorded a few times. The genes are TRBV29-1 and TRBJ1-1; 8 bases are a match to TRBD1. There are 18 residues in the CDR3. After removal of 7 bases from V and 3 bases from J, the junction contained 22 bases not matched to a gene. The germline gives CDR1 SQVTM, CDR2 ANQGSEA. The CDR3 bases are TGCAGCGACGGACAGGGCCCCTCACCCAGGGGCCCTGACACTGAAGCTTTCTTT. Translation: CSDGQGPSPRGPDTEAFF.

In its sample, this clonotype was seen many times. The rearrangement uses TRBV4-2 and TRBJ2-6, with no clear D. This CDR3 contains 18 residues. Germline CDR1 is LGHNA and CDR2 is YNFKEQ. The V end was cut by 0 bases, the J end by 0 bases, with 12 bases between. The CDR3 region is CASSQDYGGSSGANVLTF. The CDR3 DNA reads as TGTGCCAGCAGCCAAGACTACGGTGGATCCTCTGGGGCCAACGTCCTGACTTTC.

The table lists this clonotype with a few counts. The chain links TRBV18 to TRBJ2-4; D is unresolved. The germline V gene has CDR1 KGHSH and CDR2 LQKENI. Trimming left V 0 bases short and J 5 bases short, with 20 bases between. The CDR3 is 18 amino acids. CDR3 residues: CASSPPNWGGNLENIQYF. The CDR3 coding sequence is TGTGCCAGCTCACCACCAAATTGGGGTGGTAATCTCGAAAACATTCAGTACTTC.

This clonotype was picked up many times. The J gene is TRBJ2-5, the V gene TRBV15; no definite D call. V was cut by 2 bases and J by 5 bases, with 6 bases left in between. This CDR3 has 12 amino acids. The V gene's germline CDR1 is LNHNV and CDR2 YYDKDF (reference sequence). CDR3 residues: CATSRNRETQYF. The CDR3 region has the DNA TGTGCCACCAGCAGAAATAGGGAGACCCAGTACTTC.

This CDR3 reads CAISEGQVEAKNIQYF. The CDR3 DNA follows: TGTGCCATCAGTGAAGGGCAGGTTGAAGCCAAAAACATTCAGTACTTC. The chain couples TRBV10-3 to TRBJ2-4, with D unresolved. Germline CDR1 is ENHRY and CDR2 is SYGVKD. The V end lost 3 bases, the J end lost 0 bases, and 12 bases lay between the germline ends. This CDR3 has 16 amino acids.

The chain has TRBV5-6 and TRBJ2-7; D not certain. V lost 0 bases and J 6 bases, leaving 13 bases between the germline ends. From germline, CDR1 is SGHDT and CDR2 YYEEEE. The CDR3 spans 14 residues. The CDR3 spells CASSLEAGKSEQYV. CDR3 in DNA: TGTGCCAGCAGCTTGGAGGCAGGAAAATCCGAGCAGTACGTC.

This clonotype came up many times. V usage is TRBV5-1 and J usage is TRBJ2-7, with 8 bases aligning to TRBD1. The CDR3 extends over 14 amino acids. J lost 3 bases, V lost 4 bases, and 6 bases had no gene match. Germline lookup yields CDR1 SGHRS and CDR2 YFSETQ. In nucleotides, the CDR3 is TGCGCCAGCAGCGTCGACAGGGGAGGCTACGAGCAGTACTTC. Amino acid sequence: CASSVDRGGYEQYF.

The V and J genes are TRBV30 and TRBJ2-7, with D possibly being TRBD1 (6 bases). Germline CDR1 and CDR2: GTSNPN and SVGIG (reference sequence). CDR3 length: 17 residues. Trimming removed 1 base from V and 0 bases from J, with 19 bases in between. This chain's CDR3 is CAWSAGIGTLTSYEQYF. In DNA, the CDR3 is TGTGCCTGGAGTGCGGGGATCGGGACATTGACCTCCTACGAGCAGTACTTC. The whole variable domain, filled in from reference TRBV30 and TRBJ2-7, reads SQTIHQWPATLVQPVGSPLSLECTVEGTSNPNLYWYRQAAGRGLQLLFYSVGIGQISSEVPQNLSASRPQDRQFILSSKKLLLSDSGFYLCAWSAGIGTLTSYEQYFGPGTRLTVT.

This clonotype showed up many times. The chain is built from TRBV21-1 and TRBJ2-1; TRBD1 was called by the table and not checked on the DNA. TRBV21-1 is a pseudogene segment. There are 16 residues in the CDR3. CDR3 loop: CASPLIRLSSYNEQFF. Here the CDR3 DNA reads TGTGCCAGCCCCCTCATTAGACTTAGCTCCTACAATGAGCAGTTCTTC.

The chain joins TRBV18 to TRBJ1-2; D is undetermined. Germline V gene sequence: CDR1 KGHSH, CDR2 LQKENI. The CDR3 runs to 16 residues. The germline V and J ends were trimmed by 3 bases and 2 bases, with 16 bases remaining between them. The CDR3 DNA is TGTGCCAGCTCACCCGTGGCAGAAGGTGGGAACTATGGCTACACCTTC. The encoded protein is CASSPVAEGGNYGYTF.

The table lists this clonotype with many counts. V usage is TRBV5-1 and J usage is TRBJ1-4; weak D call: TRBD1 (6 bases). In germline, CDR1 is SGHRS, CDR2 YFSETQ. V was pared by 5 bases and J by 4 bases, with 12 bases between. The CDR3 totals 14 residues. Written as DNA, the CDR3 is TGCGCCAGCAGGCAGGGGAAGGTTAATGAAAAACTGTTTTTT. It is translated as CASRQGKVNEKLFF.

This clonotype has at least ten counts. J is TRBJ2-7 and V is TRBV20-1, with TRBD1 as a possible D gene (6 bases). There are 14 residues in the CDR3. V lost 5 bases and J 3 bases, leaving 17 bases between the germline ends. From germline, CDR1 is DFQATT and CDR2 SNEGSKA (reference sequence). Written as DNA, the CDR3 is TGCAGTGCTGGCCACCAGGGGATCATCTACGAGCAGTACTTC. This codes for CSAGHQGIIYEQYF.

In this sample, this clonotype turned up many times. J is TRBJ1-1 and V is TRBV19, with a tentative D call TRBD1 (5 bases). The CDR3 covers 15 residues. V lost 0 bases and J lost 4, with 12 bases in between. The V gene's germline CDR1 is LNHDA and CDR2 SQIVND (reference sequence). DNA of the CDR3: TGTGCCAGTAGTATAGATACAGGAGGCCCCACTGAAGCTTTCTTT. Translation: CASSIDTGGPTEAFF.

This clonotype was recorded many times. This chain links TRBV7-6 with TRBJ2-7; 7 bases fit TRBD1. This CDR3 has 16 residues. CDR1 SGHVS and CDR2 FNYEAQ come from the germline V gene. The junction had 6 bases not matched to a gene; V was cut back by 1 base and J by 0 bases. The CDR3 DNA reads TGTGCCAGCAGCTTAGGCCCGGGACAGAGCTCCTACGAGCAGTACGTC. Translated: CASSLGPGQSSYEQYV.

This chain connects TRBV28 to TRBJ2-5; TRBD1 matches at 10 bases. CDR1 is MDHEN and CDR2 is SYDVKM in the germline V gene. The CDR3 is 15 residues long. Unmatched junction bases numbered 17, after V lost 10 bases and J lost 9 bases. DNA for the CDR3: TGTGCCATAACGGGGTCAGGACAGGGGGTCGAGGCCCAGTACTTC. It encodes CAITGSGQGVEAQYF.

The table lists this clonotype with many counts. The CDR3 DNA reads as TGTGCCACCAGCAGGGACGTGAGGGGTTACGAGCAGTACGTC. Amino acids: CATSRDVRGYEQYV. The chain joins TRBV15 to TRBJ2-7, with D perhaps given as TRBD1 or TRBD2 (5 bases each). The germline V gene has CDR1 LNHNV and CDR2 YYDKDF (reference sequence). V was trimmed by 3 bases and J by 4 bases, leaving 13 bases between them. The CDR3 has 14 amino acids.

The V and J genes are TRBV12-3 or TRBV12-4 and TRBJ2-5; 8 nucleotides align to TRBD2. This CDR3 contains 16 residues. J gave up 1 base and V 2 bases, and 6 bases lay outside the gene matches. The CDR3 sequence is CASSLTGRGAQETQYF. The DNA of the CDR3 is TGTGCCAGCAGTTTAACCGGGCGGGGGGCCCAAGAGACCCAGTACTTC.

This clonotype was detected many times. V and J are TRBV12-3 or TRBV12-4 and TRBJ2-2; D is possibly TRBD1 or TRBD2 (5 bases each). V lost 3 bases to trimming and J lost 4 bases, with 12 bases between them. The CDR3 runs to 15 residues. The CDR3 DNA reads TGTGCCAGCAGTTTCCAGGGAGCCTCCACCGGGGAGCTGTTTTTT. Translated: CASSFQGASTGELFF.

The sample holds many counts of this clonotype. The CDR3 sequence: CASSLSRLLKDTQYF. CDR3 nucleotides: TGTGCCAGCAGCTTGAGTCGACTTCTGAAGGATACGCAGTATTTT. V usage is TRBV7-2 and J usage is TRBJ2-3; D is undetermined. Deletions cut 3 bases from V and 6 bases from J, with 16 bases between. This CDR3 region has 15 residues. Germline lookup yields CDR1 SGHTA and CDR2 FQGNSA.

Only one count was recorded for this clonotype. Possible read error: a much larger clone is one base away. This sequence joins TRBV7-2 and TRBJ1-5; D is ambiguous. CDR3 size: 15 residues. The germline gives CDR1 SGHTA, CDR2 FQGNSA. V was cut by 4 bases and J by 1 base, with 11 bases left in between. The CDR3 loop reads CASSSWRTSNQPQHF. The DNA for the CDR3 is TGTGCCAGCAGCTCGTGGAGGACGAGCAATCAGCCCCAGCATTTT.

This clonotype appeared a few times. This chain joins TRBV27 and TRBJ1-5, with D perhaps matching TRBD1 (5 bases). This CDR3 contains 17 residues. V lost 2 bases and J lost 3, with 17 bases in between. Germline lookup yields CDR1 MNHEY and CDR2 SMNVEV (reference sequence). The CDR3 region is CASSLTGQMWSNQPQHF. The CDR3 DNA follows: TGTGCCAGCAGTTTAACCGGACAAATGTGGTCCAATCAGCCCCAGCATTTT.

The V gene is TRBV20-1, the J gene TRBJ2-1; 7 nucleotides agree with TRBD1. CDR3 length: 15 amino acids. V shed 3 bases, J shed 5 bases, and the junction held 10 bases outside the gene matches. Germline lookup yields CDR1 DFQATT and CDR2 SNEGSKA (reference sequence). The CDR3, as DNA: TGCAGTGCTAGGGGGACAGAGGGGCGTCACAATGAGCAGTTCTTC. The encoded protein is CSARGTEGRHNEQFF.

The CDR3 sequence: CASSLWAQDSGNTIYF. The CDR3 nucleotides are TGTGCCAGCAGCCTCTGGGCGCAAGACTCTGGAAACACCATATATTTT. V usage is TRBV4-2 and J usage is TRBJ1-3; no clear D. Germline V CDR1 and CDR2: LGHNA, YNFKEQ. The CDR3 covers 16 residues. Between the trimmed V and J ends, which lost 4 bases and 0 bases, there was a span of 13 bases.

The chain links TRBV6-5 to TRBJ2-5; 10 bases align to TRBD1. J lost 4 bases, V lost 8 bases, and 7 bases had no gene match. Germline CDR1 reads MNHEY; CDR2 reads SVGAGI. The CDR3 is made up of 14 amino acids. CDR3: CASGRDRGGETQYF. In DNA form, the CDR3 reads TGTGCCAGCGGCCGGGACAGGGGCGGAGAGACCCAGTACTTC.

This clonotype was picked up a small number of times. The V gene is TRBV7-2, the J gene TRBJ1-1; 10 bases are shared with TRBD1. The V gene end was trimmed by 5 bases and the J gene end by 11 bases; junction bases not matched to a gene: 8. Germline lookup yields CDR1 SGHTA and CDR2 FQGNSA. The CDR3 spans 13 residues. CDR3 nucleotide sequence: TGTGCCAGCAGCCGGGACAGGGGCGGAGGGGCTTTCTTT. It encodes CASSRDRGGGAFF.

This clonotype was counted ten times or more. The genes are TRBV18 and TRBJ2-5; D may be TRBD1 or TRBD2 (5 bases each). V gave up 2 bases and J gave up 0 bases, with 10 bases separating them. Germline-derived CDR1 and CDR2 are KGHSH and LQKENI. The CDR3 is made up of 15 amino acids. For the CDR3, the DNA is TGTGCCAGCTCACCAGGGACGGTGTACCAAGAGACCCAGTACTTC. It yields the protein CASSPGTVYQETQYF.

This clonotype was detected ten times or more. V usage is TRBV5-1 and J usage is TRBJ2-5; tentative D call: TRBD2 (5 bases). The CDR3 has 13 amino acids. Looked up from germline, CDR1 is SGHRS and CDR2 is YFSETQ. V lost 10 bases, J lost 4 bases, and 17 bases lay in between. The CDR3 region has the DNA TGCGCCTCATGCCCCGGGGAAGGAGAGACCCAGTACTTC. This gives the protein CASCPGEGETQYF.